This TCR beta chain was found in a study of spatial heterogeneity in lung cancer (dated by TCRdb to about 2019). The study in broad terms: Beta-chain transcripts were consistently detected in greater numbers than alpha-chain transcripts, which likely reflects a higher abundance of beta-chain transcripts. In the raw uncorrected reads, each unique combination of TCR and UMI appeared more than ten times on average. The study quantitatively compared TCR alpha and beta repertoires across multiple tumor regions, matched nontumor lung and blood in non-small cell lung cancer. Nonsynonymous mutation counts, determined by whole-exome sequencing of tumor tissue, were related to features of the TCR repertoire. Both alpha and beta chains were TCR-sequenced in fewer than 250 tumor regions, roughly 70 matched nontumor lung samples and around 54 PBMC samples obtained at surgery.

Points the paper makes about the study in general: Ubiquitous expanded tumor TCRs showed up in blood more often at tumor resection than at routine follow-up. Additional single-cell paired TCR alpha and beta sequencing was considered necessary to confirm, at a functional level, the hypothesis that regional TCRs recognize regional mutations.

The sample's time point label, decoded: sample taken at primary tumor resection. For TCR sequencing, whole RNA was extracted from tumor and nontumor lung tissue, or from cryopreserved PBMC samples, and no cell sorting was done. The donors were about 65 patients from the lung TRACERx cohort who had early-stage, untreated non-small cell lung cancer. Only patients for whom sufficient RNA was available from at least two tumor regions were selected for TCR sequencing. The CDR3 covers 13 residues, taking in both the cysteine and the phenylalanine. Of the read, only the CDR3 DNA is kept; its 39 bases are in frame from base 1. V and J are truncated by 7 bases and 6 bases respectively, leaving an intervening sequence of 15 bases. The germline V gene (reference sequence) provides CDR1 LNHDA and CDR2 SQIVND. Preparation of the library involved 5' RACE. Sequencer: NextSeq 500. To allow correction of PCR and sequencing errors, the TCR library protocol tagged every TCR cDNA molecule with a unique molecular identifier. As for how the authors treated the data: TCR identification, UMI-based error correction and CDR3 extraction were performed with Decombinator tools. TCRs above a frequency of 2 per 1,000, corresponding to the top 1% of the tumor frequency distribution, were defined as expanded. Each repertoire was subsampled 100 times to 5,000 TCRs, after which Renyi diversity was computed with the R vegan package. CDR3 similarity networks were built from amino acid triplet string-kernel similarity, with CDR3s being connected when pairwise similarity was above 0.82. The raw public data were reprocessed by TCRdb itself: fastp quality trimming at Q25, MiXCR clonotype calling, in-frame beta chains only. Records with the same CDR3 protein are collapsed into one entry carrying the most frequent genes and DNA. The V and J calls follow TCRdb's processing rather than the paper's. For this sample there are about 22,000 distinct CDR3 sequences; under 6% appear just once. Approximately 7.4% of the sample comes from the top ten.

There are many counts of this clonotype. It has no known antigen specificity. No much larger clone exists at a distance of one base, and base qualities are not known. The sequencing used PBMCs, collected at surgery. This chain joins TRBV19 to TRBJ2-5, with a weak D call of TRBD1 (5 bases match). This clonotype was sampled from a male donor with early-stage non-small cell lung cancer. In nucleotides, the sequence is TGTGCCAGTACCTCAGGGCAGGGCCAGACCCAGTACTTC. Its protein reads: CASTSGQGQTQYF.